The present entry profiles one T cell receptor beta chain with its context. The data derive from a study of human T cells and chemical hapten exposure. Study overall: Skin of the upper inner arm, roughly 2 cm by roughly 2 cm, received 2% DPC for sensitization. Readings were taken at 6 days from patch tests that had applied 0.01% DPC to the upper back.

The time point is: pre-sensitization, week 0. This sample's treatment: therapeutic diphenylcyclopropenone sensitization with weekly scalp DPC. The CDR3 totals 16 residues. Germline V gene data show CDR1 as SGDLS and CDR2 as YYNGEE. The trim removed 0 bases at V and 8 bases at J, leaving 10 bases unmatched. Via MiXCR, TCRdb re-called the RACE reads, giving one row per CDR3 protein. The sample records about 180,000 distinct CDR3 sequences, 25% to 30% being singletons. The receptor comes from a woman aged 25 to 45 with alopecia areata. Some clones in this sample may be carry-over from other donors' samples. The chain couples TRBV9 to TRBJ2-1; 8 bases are a match to TRBD2. Sequenced here: whole blood, sampled in connection with sensitization to the hapten diphenylcyclopropenone (DPC). CDR3 nucleotide sequence: TGTGCCAGCAGCGTAGTGCCGGGAGGGCCCCTCGATGAGCAGTTCTTC. The encoded protein is CASSVVPGGPLDEQFF.